This TCR beta chain was recorded in a study of shared clonotypes between healthy human individuals. Study observations and caveats: Non-shared clonotypes were found to have lower generation probabilities than the clonotypes that were shared by all four of the sorted-subset donors. Genetic and exposure-history diversity was limited by the small donor number.

Only Caucasian adults living in Nashville, Tennessee served as donors. TCRdb keeps only in-frame clones here, not all; method: immunoSEQ multiplex PCR. The table lists roughly 500,000 clones, around 96% of them singletons, with approximately 0.06% in the top ten. Points on this clone: Its specificity is not known.

This sequence was found in a woman in her thirties in good health. The specimen was naive CD4+ T cells sorted from blood. The subset here: CD45RA+ positively selected.

CDR3 residues: CASSVVGPNNEQFF. CDR3 coding DNA: TGTGCCAGCAGCGTCGTTGGGCCAAACAATGAGCAGTTCTTC. This rearrangement joins TRBV7-6 to TRBJ2-1; D uncertain. Germline-derived CDR1 and CDR2 are SGHVS and FNYEAQ. Trimming left V 5 bases short and J 5 bases short, with 13 bases between. CDR3 length equals 14 residues.